Listed here are 10 T cell receptor beta chains from one sample, sequenced in a study of T cell responses to AZD1222 COVID-19 vaccine. Only in-frame clones appear in the TCRdb table, and some are missing; sequencing was by immunoSEQ multiplex PCR. The profile covers 80,000 to 100,000 clones, with 88% appearing a single time and around a tenth taken by the ten largest. The input for sequencing was peripheral blood, taken on day 0 of MenACWY control vaccination. All receptors derive from an adult in good health.

The chain joins TRBV5-6 to TRBJ2-7; 7 nucleotides match TRBD1. Germline assignment: CDR1 SGHDT and CDR2 YYEEEE. The CDR3 is 14 residues long. The V and J ends lost 4 bases and 1 base, in that order; junction bases with no gene match: 5. The CDR3 DNA reads TGTGCCAGCAGCCTACCGGGACAGTCCTACGAGCAGTACTTC. Protein: CASSLPGQSYEQYF.

CDR3 residues: CASSVGPRSNEKLFF. The CDR3 DNA reads TGTGCCAGCAGCGTCGGGCCGAGGAGTAATGAAAAACTGTTTTTT. The genes are TRBV9 and TRBJ1-4; no firm D call. Germline values: CDR1 SGDLS, CDR2 YYNGEE. Trimming removed 2 bases at V and 4 bases at J, with 12 bases between. There are 15 residues in the CDR3.

CDR3 nucleotides: TGTGCCAGCAGCTTCGCTTCTGGGAATCAGCCCCAGCATTTT. Translation: CASSFASGNQPQHF. This rearrangement joins TRBV5-6 to TRBJ1-5, with unresolved D. Germline V gives CDR1 SGHDT, CDR2 YYEEEE. This CDR3 is 14 amino acids long. V was pared by 2 bases and J by 4 bases, with 10 bases between. Drawing the rest from reference TRBV5-6 and TRBJ1-5, the complete variable domain is DAGVTQSPTHLIKTRGQQVTLRCSPKSGHDTVSWYQQALGQGPQFIFQYYEEEERQRGNFPDRFSGHQFPNYSSELNVNALLLGDSALYLCASSFASGNQPQHFGDGTRLSIL.

V is TRBV4-3 and J is TRBJ1-6; weak D call: TRBD1 (6 bases). Germline CDR1 is LGHNA and CDR2 is YSLEER. CDR3 size: 16 residues. V lost 0 bases, J lost 6 bases, and 12 bases lay in between. Here the CDR3 reads CASSQDRGAANSPLHF. Written as DNA, the CDR3 is TGCGCCAGCAGCCAAGATAGGGGGGCTGCTAATTCACCCCTCCACTTT.

The J gene is TRBJ1-3, the V gene TRBV4-2, with D uncertain. The CDR3 length is 15 residues. Looked up from germline, CDR1 is LGHNA and CDR2 is YNFKEQ. The V gene lost 4 bases and the J gene lost 3 bases, with 13 bases spanning the gap. DNA of the CDR3: TGTGCCAGCAGCCCCTTAGGCGCGGTTGGAAACACCATATATTTT. Its translation is CASSPLGAVGNTIYF.

The chain employs TRBV15 and TRBJ2-1; D unresolved. This CDR3 comprises 15 residues. Looked up from germline, CDR1 is LNHNV and CDR2 is YYDKDF (reference sequence). Deletions cut 0 bases from V and 5 bases from J, with 11 bases between. CDR3 loop: CATSRDESGDNEQFF. The CDR3 DNA sequence: TGTGCCACCAGCAGAGATGAGTCCGGAGACAATGAGCAGTTCTTC.

This clone showed up just a few times. This chain connects TRBV6-5 to TRBJ2-1; 8 bases line up with TRBD2. Germline CDR1 and CDR2: MNHEY and SVGAGI. With 4 bases clipped from V and 8 bases from J, the junction kept 7 bases outside the gene matches. The CDR3 contains 14 residues. The chain's CDR3 is CASSSGGVMYEQFF. In DNA form, the CDR3 reads TGTGCCAGCAGTTCGGGGGGGGTTATGTATGAGCAGTTCTTC.

This chain links TRBV4-3 with TRBJ2-7; D uncertain. The length of the CDR3 is 14 residues. Germline V CDR1 and CDR2: LGHNA, YSLEER. V gave up 1 base and J gave up 5 bases, with 12 bases separating them. CDR3 sequence (DNA): TGCGCCAGCAGCCAAGGGTCCCTCGTGAACGAGCAGTACTTC. Translation gives CASSQGSLVNEQYF.

This chain joins TRBV12-5 and TRBJ2-5; D gene ambiguous. This CDR3 has 16 residues. Germline assignment: CDR1 LGHNT and CDR2 FRNRAP. Trimming took off 0 bases at V and 2 bases at J, with 13 bases between the two ends. CDR3 bases: TGTGCTAGTGGTTTGGTAGTCCAGGTTAAGCAAGAGACCCAGTACTTC. Protein: CASGLVVQVKQETQYF.

About this clone: The junction shows a germline mismatch at one end, possibly a read error. This sequence joins TRBV19 and TRBJ1-4, with D tentatively TRBD1 (5 bases). Germline CDR1 and CDR2: LNHDA and SQIVND (reference sequence). This CDR3 spans 13 amino acids. In nucleotides, the CDR3 is TGTGCCAGTAGTATAGCTTGGGGGAAGCCCCCCCATTTT. It yields the protein CASSIAWGKPPHF.